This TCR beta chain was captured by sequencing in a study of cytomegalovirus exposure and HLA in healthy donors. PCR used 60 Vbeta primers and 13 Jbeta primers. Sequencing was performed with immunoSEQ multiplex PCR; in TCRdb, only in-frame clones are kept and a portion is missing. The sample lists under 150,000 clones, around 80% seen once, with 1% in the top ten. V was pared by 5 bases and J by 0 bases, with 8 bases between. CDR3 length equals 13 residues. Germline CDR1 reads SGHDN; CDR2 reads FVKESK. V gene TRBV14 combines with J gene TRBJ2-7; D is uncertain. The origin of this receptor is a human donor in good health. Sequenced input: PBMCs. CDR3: CASSDISSYEQYF. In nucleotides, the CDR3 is TGTGCCAGCAGCGACATTAGCTCCTACGAGCAGTACTTC.